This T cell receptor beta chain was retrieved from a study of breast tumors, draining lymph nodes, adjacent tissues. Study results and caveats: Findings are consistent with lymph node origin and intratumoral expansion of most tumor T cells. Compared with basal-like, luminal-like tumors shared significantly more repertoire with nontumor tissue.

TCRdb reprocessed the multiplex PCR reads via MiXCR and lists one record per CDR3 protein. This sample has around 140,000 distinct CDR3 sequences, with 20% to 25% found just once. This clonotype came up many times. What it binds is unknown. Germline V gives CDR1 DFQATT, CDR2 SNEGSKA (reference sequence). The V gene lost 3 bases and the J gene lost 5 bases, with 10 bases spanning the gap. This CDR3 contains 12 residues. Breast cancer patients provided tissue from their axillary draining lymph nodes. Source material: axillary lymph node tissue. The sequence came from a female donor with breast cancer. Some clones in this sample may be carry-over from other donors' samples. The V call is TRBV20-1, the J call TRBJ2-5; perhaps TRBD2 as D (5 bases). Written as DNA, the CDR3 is TGCAGTGCTAGGACTACTGTGGAGACCCAGTACTTC. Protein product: CSARTTVETQYF.